This entry lists 21 T cell receptor beta chains sequenced from one sample in a study of blood T cell repertoires in COVID-19. Profiled with immunoSEQ multiplex PCR; TCRdb holds only in-frame clones, not every one. The table has 95,000 or so clones, less than 85% seen once. The sequenced sample consisted of peripheral blood. The source is a human donor in a cohort sampled during active COVID-19.

V gene TRBV4-1 combines with J gene TRBJ2-3; the D gene is possibly TRBD2 (5 bases). Germline CDR1 is MGHRA and CDR2 is YSYEKL. The V end lost 0 bases, the J end lost 7 bases, and 14 bases lay between the germline ends. The CDR3 length is 15 residues. The CDR3 spells CASSQDEASTNTQYF. DNA for the CDR3: TGCGCCAGCAGCCAAGATGAGGCTAGCACGAATACGCAGTATTTT.

This chain joins TRBV18 and TRBJ1-3; D might be TRBD1 (5 bases). The CDR3 is 15 residues long. V was pared by 2 bases and J by 0 bases, with 8 bases between. CDR1 is KGHSH, CDR2 LQKENI, per germline. CDR3 loop: CASSPTGVSGNTIYF. CDR3 sequence (DNA): TGTGCCAGCTCACCAACAGGTGTCTCTGGAAACACCATATATTTT.

The chain has TRBV5-6 and TRBJ1-1; D gene ambiguous. CDR3 length equals 15 residues. The V end lost 0 bases, the J end lost 5 bases, and 14 bases lay between the germline ends. CDR1 is SGHDT, CDR2 YYEEEE, per germline. CDR3: CASSLVEGLRTEAFF. In DNA form, the CDR3 reads TGTGCCAGCAGCTTGGTCGAGGGTCTGCGGACTGAAGCTTTCTTT.

V is TRBV3-1 (or the pseudogene TRBV3-2) and J is TRBJ1-2; 12 bases match TRBD1. Germline V gene data show CDR1 as LGHDT and CDR2 as YNNKEL (reference sequence). The V segment lost 4 bases and the J segment 5 bases; nucleotides outside the gene matches: 5. The CDR3 has 15 amino acids. Here the CDR3 DNA reads TGTGCCAGCAGCCCCGGGACAGGGGGCCAATATGGCTACACCTTC. Translating it yields CASSPGTGGQYGYTF.

J is TRBJ1-1 and V is TRBV27; 7 bases map to TRBD1. The CDR3 spans 14 residues. After removal of 5 bases from V and 4 bases from J, the junction contained 7 bases not matched to a gene. CDR1 and CDR2 (germline): MNHEY, SMNVEV (reference sequence). CDR3 nucleotide sequence: TGTGCCAGCAGTGCCGACAGGGTCGGCACTGAAGCTTTCTTT. Translating it yields CASSADRVGTEAFF.

The chain is built from TRBV7-8 and TRBJ1-1; D is unresolved. The V gene lost 5 bases and the J gene lost 8 bases, with 12 bases spanning the gap. The CDR3 is made up of 12 amino acids. Germline V gene lookup returns CDR1 SGHVS and CDR2 FQNEAQ. DNA for the CDR3: TGTGCCAGCAGCCGAAGAATGAGAGAAGCTTTCTTT. It yields the protein CASSRRMREAFF. The full variable domain, in which reference TRBV7-8 and TRBJ1-1 provide the parts outside the CDR3, is GAGVSQSPRYKVAKRGQDVALRCDPISGHVSLFWYQQALGQGPEFLTYFQNEAQLDKSGLPSDRFFAERPEGSVSTLKIQRTQQEDSAVYLCASSRRMREAFFGQGTRLTVV.

The chain is built from TRBV28 and TRBJ1-1; no clear D gene. The CDR3 has 13 amino acids. V was shortened by 7 bases and J by 11 bases, with 20 bases between the two germline ends. CDR1 MDHEN and CDR2 SYDVKM come from the germline V gene. CDR3 amino acids: CASTLAAVRWAFF. DNA for the CDR3: TGTGCCAGCACCTTAGCGGCAGTTCGATGGGCTTTCTTT.

This clone was seen only a few times. This rearrangement joins TRBV7-2 to TRBJ1-2; possibly TRBD1 for D (6 bases). V was trimmed by 1 base and J by 6 bases, leaving 12 bases between them. The germline gives CDR1 SGHTA, CDR2 FQGNSA. The CDR3 has 14 residues. CDR3 bases: TGTGCCAGCAGCTTAGAGAGGGGGATGAATGGCTACACCTTC. This codes for CASSLERGMNGYTF.

The rearrangement uses TRBV18 and TRBJ1-4; 8 positions match TRBD1. The germline V gene encodes CDR1 KGHSH and CDR2 LQKENI. The CDR3 length is 14 residues. V shed 5 bases, J shed 8 bases, and the junction held 7 bases outside the gene matches. CDR3 coding DNA: TGTGCCAGCTCATCGACAGGGGCCGAGGAAAAACTGTTTTTT. Its protein product is CASSSTGAEEKLFF.

The chain couples TRBV6-5 to TRBJ1-1; no clear D. Between the trimmed V and J ends, which lost 4 bases and 1 base, there was a span of 10 bases. Germline values: CDR1 MNHEY, CDR2 SVGAGI. There are 14 residues in the CDR3. CDR3 nucleotides: TGTGCCAGCAGTTTCCGGGAAAAGAACACTGAAGCTTTCTTT. Translated, it gives CASSFREKNTEAFF.

The J gene is TRBJ2-2, the V gene TRBV19; 12 bases fit TRBD2. The CDR3 consists of 15 residues. Losses at the gene ends were 5 bases for V and 8 bases for J; bases not matched to a gene: 6. Germline lookup yields CDR1 LNHDA and CDR2 SQIVND (reference sequence). CDR3 region: CASSELAGGRGELFF. The CDR3 DNA sequence: TGTGCCAGTAGTGAGCTAGCGGGGGGGCGAGGGGAGCTGTTTTTT.

The chain uses TRBV25-1 and TRBJ2-5; 9 bases are shared with TRBD2. Germline values: CDR1 MGHDK, CDR2 SYGVNS. The CDR3 has 14 residues. The J segment lost 4 bases and the V segment lost 7 bases, leaving 7 bases of the junction unmatched. The CDR3 reads CASIPSGMTETQYF. The CDR3 DNA reads TGTGCCAGCATCCCTAGCGGGATGACAGAGACCCAGTACTTC.

The genes are TRBV3-1 (or the pseudogene TRBV3-2) and TRBJ2-7; D may be TRBD1 (6 bases). This CDR3 is built from 15 residues. V was clipped by 1 base and J by 9 bases, with 19 bases between them. Germline-derived CDR1 and CDR2 are LGHDT and YNNKEL (reference sequence). DNA for the CDR3: TGTGCCAGCAGCCAAGGAAGGGACAAGGAAGGTTCGCAGTACTTC. Residues: CASSQGRDKEGSQYF.

This chain connects TRBV7-6 to TRBJ1-2; 10 bases agree with TRBD1. The ends lost 5 bases at V and 4 bases at J; junction bases unmatched: 19. Germline lookup yields CDR1 SGHVS and CDR2 FNYEAQ. The CDR3 length is 19 residues. The CDR3 DNA reads TGTGCCAGCAGCCCTGGGACAGGGGCTCTTCAAGGGACTAGCTATGGCTACACCTTC. Protein: CASSPGTGALQGTSYGYTF.

The gene calls are TRBV6-5 and TRBJ1-2; maybe TRBD1 (5 bases). V was shortened by 5 bases and J by 7 bases, with 14 bases between the two germline ends. The CDR3 contains 13 residues. CDR1 is MNHEY, CDR2 SVGAGI, per germline. This CDR3 is CASSPGHGGGYTF. In nucleotides, the CDR3 is TGTGCCAGCAGTCCCGGACACGGGGGTGGCTACACCTTC.

This rearrangement joins TRBV7-3 to TRBJ2-1; 7 nucleotides align to TRBD2. V lost 1 base to trimming and J lost 0 bases; unmatched junction nucleotides: 6. This CDR3 region has 17 residues. Germline assignment: CDR1 SGHTA and CDR2 FQGTGA. As DNA, the CDR3 is TGTGCCAGCAGCTTAAACCTCCTAGCGGACTCCTACAATGAGCAGTTCTTC. Protein sequence: CASSLNLLADSYNEQFF.

The rearrangement joins TRBV18 to TRBJ2-1; 10 nucleotides line up with TRBD1. Germline V gene sequence: CDR1 KGHSH, CDR2 LQKENI. With V trimmed by 3 bases and J by 9 bases, 8 bases remained unmatched. The CDR3 is made up of 15 amino acids. DNA of the CDR3: TGTGCCAGCTCACCTCCAGACAGGGGGCTGAGTGAGCAGTTCTTC. Its translation: CASSPPDRGLSEQFF.

The chain links TRBV6-5 to TRBJ2-1; 11 bases agree with TRBD2. From germline, CDR1 is MNHEY and CDR2 SVGAGI. The junction had 6 bases not matched to a gene; V was cut back by 6 bases and J by 5 bases. The CDR3 spans 15 residues. CDR3 sequence reads: CASRQLAGDHNEQFF. The CDR3, as DNA: TGTGCCAGCAGACAACTAGCGGGGGACCACAATGAGCAGTTCTTC.

This clone was counted only a few times. J is TRBJ1-2 and V is TRBV18, with D unclear. Germline CDR1 and CDR2: KGHSH and LQKENI. V gave up 2 bases and J gave up 8 bases, with 15 bases separating them. The length of the CDR3 is 14 residues. The CDR3 DNA follows: TGTGCCAGCTCACCATCCGGGAGATTAGGGGGCTACACCTTC. This encodes CASSPSGRLGGYTF.

The chain links TRBV7-2 to TRBJ2-2; 8 nucleotides align to TRBD2. Losses at the gene ends were 3 bases for V and 0 bases for J; bases not matched to a gene: 0. The CDR3 runs 15 residues. Germline CDR1 reads SGHTA; CDR2 reads FQGNSA. CDR3: CASSLGLANTGELFF. CDR3 sequence (DNA): TGTGCCAGCAGCTTGGGACTAGCGAACACCGGGGAGCTGTTTTTT. The full variable domain, its missing parts supplied by reference TRBV7-2 and TRBJ2-2, is GAGVSQSPSNKVTEKGKDVELRCDPISGHTALYWYRQSLGQGLEFLIYFQGNSAPDKSGLPSDRFSAERTGGSVSTLTIQRTQQEDSAVYLCASSLGLANTGELFFGEGSRLTVL.

V is TRBV7-6 and J is TRBJ1-6, with 8 bases identical to TRBD1. The CDR3 has 14 residues. The V gene's germline CDR1 is SGHVS and CDR2 FNYEAQ. Trimming removed 5 bases from V and 10 bases from J; junction bases left unmatched: 7. As DNA, the CDR3 is TGTGCCAGCAGCCGCGGACAGGGAGAATCACCCCTCCACTTT. It specifies CASSRGQGESPLHF.